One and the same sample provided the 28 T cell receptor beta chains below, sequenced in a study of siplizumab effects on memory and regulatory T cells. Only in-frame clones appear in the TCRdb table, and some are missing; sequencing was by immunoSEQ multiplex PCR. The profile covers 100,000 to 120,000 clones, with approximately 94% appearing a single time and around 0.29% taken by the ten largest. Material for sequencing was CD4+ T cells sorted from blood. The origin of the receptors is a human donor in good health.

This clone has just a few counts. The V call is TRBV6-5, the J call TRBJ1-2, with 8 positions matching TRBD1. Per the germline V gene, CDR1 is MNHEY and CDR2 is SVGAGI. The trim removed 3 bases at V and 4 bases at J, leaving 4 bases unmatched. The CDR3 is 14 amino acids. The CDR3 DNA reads TGTGCCAGCAGTTATGGACAGGGCTTCTATGGCTACACCTTC. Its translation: CASSYGQGFYGYTF.

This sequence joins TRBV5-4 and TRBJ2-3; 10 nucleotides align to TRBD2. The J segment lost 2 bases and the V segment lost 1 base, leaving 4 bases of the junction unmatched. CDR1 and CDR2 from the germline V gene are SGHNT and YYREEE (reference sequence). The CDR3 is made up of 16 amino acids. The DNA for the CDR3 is TGTGCCAGCAGCTTGATAACTAGCGGGGTCACAGATACGCAGTATTTT. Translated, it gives CASSLITSGVTDTQYF.

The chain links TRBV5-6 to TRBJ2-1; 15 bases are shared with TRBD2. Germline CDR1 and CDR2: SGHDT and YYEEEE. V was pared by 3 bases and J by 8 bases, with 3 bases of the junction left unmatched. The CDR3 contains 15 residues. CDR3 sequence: CASSWTSGGAYEQFF. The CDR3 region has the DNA TGTGCCAGCAGCTGGACTAGCGGGGGGGCCTATGAGCAGTTCTTC. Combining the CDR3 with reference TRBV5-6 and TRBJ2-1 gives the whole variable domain DAGVTQSPTHLIKTRGQQVTLRCSPKSGHDTVSWYQQALGQGPQFIFQYYEEEERQRGNFPDRFSGHQFPNYSSELNVNALLLGDSALYLCASSWTSGGAYEQFFGPGTRLTVL.

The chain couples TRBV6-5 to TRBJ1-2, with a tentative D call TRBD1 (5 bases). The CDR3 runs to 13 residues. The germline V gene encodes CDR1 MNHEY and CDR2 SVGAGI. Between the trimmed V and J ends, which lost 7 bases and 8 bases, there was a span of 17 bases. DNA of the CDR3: TGTGCCAGCAACAAGGGACCTACTGGAGGCTACACCTTC. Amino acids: CASNKGPTGGYTF.

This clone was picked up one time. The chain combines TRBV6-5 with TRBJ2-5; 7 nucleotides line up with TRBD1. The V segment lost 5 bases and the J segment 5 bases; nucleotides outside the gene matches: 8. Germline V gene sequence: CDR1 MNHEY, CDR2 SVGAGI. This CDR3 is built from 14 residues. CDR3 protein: CASSPGQLGETQYF. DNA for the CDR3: TGTGCCAGCAGTCCGGGACAGCTCGGGGAGACCCAGTACTTC.

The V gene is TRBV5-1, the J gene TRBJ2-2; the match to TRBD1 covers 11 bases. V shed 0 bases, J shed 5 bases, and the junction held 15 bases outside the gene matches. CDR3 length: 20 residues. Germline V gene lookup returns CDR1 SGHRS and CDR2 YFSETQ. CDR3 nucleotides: TGCGCCAGCAGCTTGGCCGTAACACTGTCCGGGACAGGGGGTACCGGGGAGCTGTTTTTT. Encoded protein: CASSLAVTLSGTGGTGELFF. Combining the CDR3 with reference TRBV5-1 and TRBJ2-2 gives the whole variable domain KAGVTQTPRYLIKTRGQQVTLSCSPISGHRSVSWYQQTPGQGLQFLFEYFSETQRNKGNFPGRFSGRQFSNSRSEMNVSTLELGDSALYLCASSLAVTLSGTGGTGELFFGEGSRLTVL.

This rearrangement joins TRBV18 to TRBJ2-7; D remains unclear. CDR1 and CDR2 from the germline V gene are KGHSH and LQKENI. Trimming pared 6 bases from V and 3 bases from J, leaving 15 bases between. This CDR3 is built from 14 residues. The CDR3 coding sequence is TGTGCCAGCTCCCCGACAATGTCCATCTACGAGCAGTACTTC. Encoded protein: CASSPTMSIYEQYF.

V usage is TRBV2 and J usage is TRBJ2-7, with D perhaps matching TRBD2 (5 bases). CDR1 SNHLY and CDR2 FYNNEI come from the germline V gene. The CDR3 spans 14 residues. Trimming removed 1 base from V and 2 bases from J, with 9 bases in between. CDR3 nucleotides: TGTGCCAGCAGTGAAGGAGGGCCCCCCTACGAGCAGTACTTC. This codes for CASSEGGPPYEQYF.

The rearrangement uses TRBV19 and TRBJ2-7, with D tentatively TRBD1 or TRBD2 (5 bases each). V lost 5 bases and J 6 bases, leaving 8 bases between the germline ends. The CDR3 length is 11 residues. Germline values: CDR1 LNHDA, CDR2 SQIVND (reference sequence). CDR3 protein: CASSRGSEQYF. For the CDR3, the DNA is TGTGCCAGTAGTCGGGGCTCCGAGCAGTACTTC. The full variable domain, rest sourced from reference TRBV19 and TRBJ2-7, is DGGITQSPKYLFRKEGQNVTLSCEQNLNHDAMYWYRQDPGQGLRLIYYSQIVNDFQKGDIAEGYSVSREKKESFPLTVTSAQKNPTAFYLCASSRGSEQYFGPGTRLTVT.

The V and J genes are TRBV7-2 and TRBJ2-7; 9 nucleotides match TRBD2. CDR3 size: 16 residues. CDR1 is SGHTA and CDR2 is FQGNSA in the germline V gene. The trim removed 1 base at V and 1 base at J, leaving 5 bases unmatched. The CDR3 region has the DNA TGTGCCAGCAGCTTAGGCGCTAGCGGGGTTTCCTACGAGCAGTACTTC. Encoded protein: CASSLGASGVSYEQYF.

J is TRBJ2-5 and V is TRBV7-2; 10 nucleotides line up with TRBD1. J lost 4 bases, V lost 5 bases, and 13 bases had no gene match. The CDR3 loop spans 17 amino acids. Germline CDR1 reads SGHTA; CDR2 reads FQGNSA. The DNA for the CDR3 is TGTGCCAGCAGCGCGGGACAGGGGATCGCAGGGGGAGAGACCCAGTACTTC. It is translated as CASSAGQGIAGGETQYF.

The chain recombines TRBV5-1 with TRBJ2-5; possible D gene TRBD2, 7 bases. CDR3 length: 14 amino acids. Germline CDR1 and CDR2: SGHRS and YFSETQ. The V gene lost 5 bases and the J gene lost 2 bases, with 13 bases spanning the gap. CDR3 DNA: TGCGCCAGCAGTAGGGGGGGGCCACAAGAGACCCAGTACTTC. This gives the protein CASSRGGPQETQYF.

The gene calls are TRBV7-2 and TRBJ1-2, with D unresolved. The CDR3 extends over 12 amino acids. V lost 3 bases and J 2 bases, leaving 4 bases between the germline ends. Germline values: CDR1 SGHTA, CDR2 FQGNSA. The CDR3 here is CASSLVNYGYTF. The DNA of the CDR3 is TGTGCCAGCAGCTTGGTGAACTATGGCTACACCTTC.

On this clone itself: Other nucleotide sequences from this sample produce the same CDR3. The DNA for the CDR3 is TGCGCCAGCAGCTTGGCTGGGACAGATACGCAGTATTTT. Translated: CASSLAGTDTQYF. This chain links TRBV5-1 with TRBJ2-3; D is ambiguous. The CDR3 spans 13 residues. Per germline, CDR1 SGHRS and CDR2 YFSETQ. The V and J ends lost 0 bases and 3 bases respectively, with 5 bases between them.

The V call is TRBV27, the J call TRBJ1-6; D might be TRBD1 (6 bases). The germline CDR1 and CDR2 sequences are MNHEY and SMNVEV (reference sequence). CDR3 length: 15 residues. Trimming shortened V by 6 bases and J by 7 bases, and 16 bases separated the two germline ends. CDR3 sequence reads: CASRSGTLFNSPLHF. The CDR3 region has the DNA TGTGCCAGCAGAAGCGGGACACTCTTCAATTCACCCCTCCACTTT.

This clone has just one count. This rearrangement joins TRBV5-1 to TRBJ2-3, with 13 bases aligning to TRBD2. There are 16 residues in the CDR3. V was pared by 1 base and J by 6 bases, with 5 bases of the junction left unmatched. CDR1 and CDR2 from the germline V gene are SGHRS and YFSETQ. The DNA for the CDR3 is TGCGCCAGCAGCTTGCGGACTAGCGGGGGAGTGGATACGCAGTATTTT. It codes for CASSLRTSGGVDTQYF.

CDR3 DNA: TGTGCCTGGCTAAGGACTGGAAGGGTGGGCACAGATACGCAGTATTTT. It yields the protein CAWLRTGRVGTDTQYF. The chain links TRBV30 to TRBJ2-3; D possibly corresponds to TRBD2 (5 bases). V lost 5 bases to trimming and J lost 1 base, with 19 bases between them. The CDR3 totals 16 residues. Germline-derived CDR1 and CDR2 are GTSNPN and SVGIG (reference sequence). Filled out from reference TRBV30 and TRBJ2-3, the complete variable domain reads SQTIHQWPATLVQPVGSPLSLECTVEGTSNPNLYWYRQAAGRGLQLLFYSVGIGQISSEVPQNLSASRPQDRQFILSSKKLLLSDSGFYLCAWLRTGRVGTDTQYFGPGTRLTVL.

The CDR3 DNA reads as TGTGTAAGGGCACGGGACAAATTATCAGATACGCAGTATTTT. Amino acids: CVRARDKLSDTQYF. The chain carries TRBV19 and TRBJ2-3; TRBD1 might be the D (6 bases). The CDR3 covers 14 residues. Per the germline V gene, CDR1 is LNHDA and CDR2 is SQIVND (reference sequence).

The CDR3 region is CASSSGQGRNSPLHF. The CDR3 coding sequence is TGTGCCAGCAGCTCCGGACAGGGGCGGAATTCACCCCTCCACTTT. This chain connects TRBV11-2 to TRBJ1-6, with TRBD1 identical over 9 bases. The germline V gene has CDR1 SGHAT and CDR2 FQNNGV. The V segment lost 4 bases and the J segment 7 bases; nucleotides outside the gene matches: 5. The CDR3 is 15 residues long.

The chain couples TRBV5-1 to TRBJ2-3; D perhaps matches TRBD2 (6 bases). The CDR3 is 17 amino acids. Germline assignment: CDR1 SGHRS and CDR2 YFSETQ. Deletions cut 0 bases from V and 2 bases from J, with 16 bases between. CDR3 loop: CASSLDIRGTPTDTQYF. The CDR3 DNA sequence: TGCGCCAGCAGCTTGGACATACGCGGGACCCCCACAGATACGCAGTATTTT.

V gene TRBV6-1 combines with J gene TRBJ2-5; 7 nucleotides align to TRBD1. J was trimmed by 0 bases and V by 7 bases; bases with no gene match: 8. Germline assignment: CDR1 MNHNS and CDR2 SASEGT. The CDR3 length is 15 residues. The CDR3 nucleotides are TGTGCCAGCAAACCAAACAGGGGTCACCAAGAGACCCAGTACTTC. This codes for CASKPNRGHQETQYF.

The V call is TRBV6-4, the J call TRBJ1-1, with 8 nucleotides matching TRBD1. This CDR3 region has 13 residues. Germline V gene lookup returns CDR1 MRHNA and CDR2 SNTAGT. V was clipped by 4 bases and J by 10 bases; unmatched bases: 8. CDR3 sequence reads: CASSVGQGTSAFF. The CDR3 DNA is TGTGCCAGCAGTGTCGGACAGGGAACTTCAGCTTTCTTT.

The CDR3 sequence is CASSTGTNGGTEAFF. CDR3 bases: TGCGCCAGCAGCACCGGGACAAACGGTGGCACTGAAGCTTTCTTT. The gene calls are TRBV5-1 and TRBJ1-1; D is possibly TRBD1 (6 bases). Between the trimmed V and J ends, which lost 4 bases and 4 bases, there was a span of 17 bases. Germline V gene sequence: CDR1 SGHRS, CDR2 YFSETQ. This CDR3 is 15 amino acids long.

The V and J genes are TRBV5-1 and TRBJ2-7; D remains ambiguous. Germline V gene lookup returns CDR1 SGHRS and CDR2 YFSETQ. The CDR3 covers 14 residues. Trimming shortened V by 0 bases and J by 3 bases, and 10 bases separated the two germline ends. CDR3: CASSLGQTHYEQYF. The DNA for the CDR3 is TGCGCCAGCAGCTTGGGGCAGACCCACTACGAGCAGTACTTC.

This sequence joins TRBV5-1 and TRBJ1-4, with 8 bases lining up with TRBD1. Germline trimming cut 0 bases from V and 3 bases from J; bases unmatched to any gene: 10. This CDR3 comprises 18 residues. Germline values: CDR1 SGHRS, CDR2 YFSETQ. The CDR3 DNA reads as TGCGCCAGCAGCTTGGAGGGACAGGCAATTTCGTCTAATGAAAAACTGTTTTTT. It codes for CASSLEGQAISSNEKLFF.

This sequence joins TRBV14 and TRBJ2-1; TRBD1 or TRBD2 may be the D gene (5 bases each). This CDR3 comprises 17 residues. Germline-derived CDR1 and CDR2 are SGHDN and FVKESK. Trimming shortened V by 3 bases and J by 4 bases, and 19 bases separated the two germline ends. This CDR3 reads CASSQRGSALAYNEQFF. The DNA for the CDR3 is TGTGCCAGCAGCCAGAGGGGATCGGCTCTGGCATACAATGAGCAGTTCTTC.

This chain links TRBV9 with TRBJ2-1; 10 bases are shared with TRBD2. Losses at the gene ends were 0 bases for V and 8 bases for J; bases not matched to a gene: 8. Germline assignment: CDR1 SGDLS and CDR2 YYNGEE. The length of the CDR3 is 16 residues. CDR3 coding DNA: TGTGCCAGCAGCGTAGCTGGAGCGGGAGGGCCTTATGAGCAGTTCTTC. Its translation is CASSVAGAGGPYEQFF.

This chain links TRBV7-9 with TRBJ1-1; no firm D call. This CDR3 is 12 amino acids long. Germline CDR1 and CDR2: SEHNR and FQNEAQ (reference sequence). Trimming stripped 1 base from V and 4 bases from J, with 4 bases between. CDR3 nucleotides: TGTGCCAGCAGCTTAGTGTCCACTGAAGCTTTCTTT. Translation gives CASSLVSTEAFF.